This T cell receptor beta chain was captured by sequencing in a study of cytomegalovirus exposure and HLA in healthy donors. A note on this clone: Its antigen is not identified.

The length of the CDR3 is 16 residues. The V end lost 5 bases, the J end lost 3 bases, and 17 bases lay between the germline ends. Germline V lookup: CDR1 WSHSY, CDR2 SAAADI. Whole-study findings and limits: Presence/absence analysis assumed near-uniform sequencing depth across donors. An analysis that came later showed most CMV-associated TCR beta chains appearing HLA-restricted. A likely sequencing artifact accounted for one observed cluster of highly shared sequence variants.

Researchers ran the PCR with 60 Vbeta and 13 Jbeta primers. Data came from immunoSEQ multiplex PCR; TCRdb stores just in-frame clones and leaves some out. The table includes around 130,000 clones, approximately 78% detected once. The V call is TRBV10-2, the J call TRBJ1-5; the D gene is possibly TRBD1 (6 bases). The clonotype was recovered from a woman aged 35 to 49 in good health and CMV-seropositive. The sequenced sample was PBMCs. DNA for the CDR3: TGCGCCAGCAGTCCCGGCGGCGGACAGCCCAATCAGCCCCAGCATTTT. This codes for CASSPGGGQPNQPQHF.